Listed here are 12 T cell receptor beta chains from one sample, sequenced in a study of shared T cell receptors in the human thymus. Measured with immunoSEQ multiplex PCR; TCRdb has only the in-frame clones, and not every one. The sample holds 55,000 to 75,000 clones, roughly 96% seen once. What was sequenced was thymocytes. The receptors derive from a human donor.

The CDR3 DNA is TGTGCCAGCAGCTCGCACACAGATACGCAGTATTTT. Translated, it gives CASSSHTDTQYF. The chain combines TRBV7-3 with TRBJ2-3, with D hard to call. The germline CDR1 and CDR2 sequences are SGHTA and FQGTGA. The V end was cut by 4 bases, the J end by 2 bases, with 4 bases between. The CDR3 loop spans 12 amino acids.

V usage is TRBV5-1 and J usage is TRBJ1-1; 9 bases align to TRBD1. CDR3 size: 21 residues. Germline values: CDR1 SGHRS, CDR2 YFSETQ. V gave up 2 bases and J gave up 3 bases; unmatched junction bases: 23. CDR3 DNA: TGCGCCAGCAGCTTACGAGCGAGGAGGACAGGGGCCGAAAAGGGGGACACTGAAGCTTTCTTT. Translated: CASSLRARRTGAEKGDTEAFF.

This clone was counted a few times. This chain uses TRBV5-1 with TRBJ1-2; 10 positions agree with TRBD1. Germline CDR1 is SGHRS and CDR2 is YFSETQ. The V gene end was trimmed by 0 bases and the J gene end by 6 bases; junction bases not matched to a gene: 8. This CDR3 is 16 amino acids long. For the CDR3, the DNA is TGCGCCAGCAGCTTGGTGGGACAGGGGACGTCTGATGGCTACACCTTC. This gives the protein CASSLVGQGTSDGYTF. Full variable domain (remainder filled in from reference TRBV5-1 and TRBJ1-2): KAGVTQTPRYLIKTRGQQVTLSCSPISGHRSVSWYQQTPGQGLQFLFEYFSETQRNKGNFPGRFSGRQFSNSRSEMNVSTLELGDSALYLCASSLVGQGTSDGYTFGSGTRLTVV.

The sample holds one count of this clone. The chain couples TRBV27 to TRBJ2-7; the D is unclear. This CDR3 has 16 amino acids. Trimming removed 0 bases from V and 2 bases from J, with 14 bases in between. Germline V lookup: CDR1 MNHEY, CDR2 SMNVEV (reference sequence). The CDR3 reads CASSLSTGPPTYEQYF. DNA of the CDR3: TGTGCCAGCAGTTTATCGACGGGCCCCCCCACCTACGAGCAGTACTTC.

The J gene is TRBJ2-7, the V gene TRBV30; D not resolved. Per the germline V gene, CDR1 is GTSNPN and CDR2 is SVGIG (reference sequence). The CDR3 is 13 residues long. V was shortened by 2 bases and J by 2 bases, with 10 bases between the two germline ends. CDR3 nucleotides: TGTGCCTGGAGTTTGGGCAAGACCTACGAGCAGTACTTC. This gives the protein CAWSLGKTYEQYF.

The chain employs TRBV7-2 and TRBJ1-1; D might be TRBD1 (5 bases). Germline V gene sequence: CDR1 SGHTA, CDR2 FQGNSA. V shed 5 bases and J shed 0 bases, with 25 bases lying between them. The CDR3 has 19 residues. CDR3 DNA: TGTGCCAGCAGCCCTCACCCTCCCTCCGGGACGTCTATGAACACTGAAGCTTTCTTT. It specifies CASSPHPPSGTSMNTEAFF.

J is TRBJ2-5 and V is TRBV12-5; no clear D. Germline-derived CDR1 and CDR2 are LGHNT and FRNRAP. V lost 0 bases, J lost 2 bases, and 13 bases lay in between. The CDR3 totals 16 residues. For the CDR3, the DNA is TGTGCTAGTGGTTTGGTCCACAAGGACCTACAAGAGACCCAGTACTTC. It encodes CASGLVHKDLQETQYF. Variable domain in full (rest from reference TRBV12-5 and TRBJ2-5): DARVTQTPRHKVTEMGQEVTMRCQPILGHNTVFWYRQTMMQGLELLAYFRNRAPLDDSGMPKDRFSAEMPDATLATLKIQPSEPRDSAVYFCASGLVHKDLQETQYFGPGTRLLVL.

The CDR3 region has the DNA TGTGCCAGCAGTCTTCGCTCTGGGGCCAACGTCCTGACTTTC. This translates into CASSLRSGANVLTF. The chain combines TRBV27 with TRBJ2-6, with unresolved D. Germline lookup yields CDR1 MNHEY and CDR2 SMNVEV (reference sequence). The CDR3 covers 14 residues. Trimming pared 5 bases from V and 0 bases from J, leaving 5 bases between.

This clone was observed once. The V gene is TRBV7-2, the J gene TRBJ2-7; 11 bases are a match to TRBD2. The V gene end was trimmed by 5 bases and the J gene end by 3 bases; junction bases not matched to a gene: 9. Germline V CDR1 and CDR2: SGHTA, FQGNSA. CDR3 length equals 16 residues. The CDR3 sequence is CASSPRTSGQLYEQYF. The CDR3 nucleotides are TGTGCCAGCAGCCCCCGGACTAGCGGGCAGCTCTACGAGCAGTACTTC.

The CDR3 nucleotides read TGTGCTAGTGGTCAGGACAGGGGGCAGTATGAGCAGTACTTC. This translates into CASGQDRGQYEQYF. The V gene is TRBV12-5, the J gene TRBJ2-7; TRBD1 matches 11 bases. Germline values: CDR1 LGHNT, CDR2 FRNRAP. Unmatched junction bases numbered 7, after V lost 5 bases and J lost 7 bases. The CDR3 sequence is 14 residues long.

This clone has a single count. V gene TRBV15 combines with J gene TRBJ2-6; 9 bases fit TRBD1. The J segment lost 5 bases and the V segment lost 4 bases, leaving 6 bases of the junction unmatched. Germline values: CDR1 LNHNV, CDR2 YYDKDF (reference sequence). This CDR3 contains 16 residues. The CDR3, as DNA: TGTGCCACCAGCACTAGGGGACAGGGAAGGGCCAACGTCCTGACTTTC. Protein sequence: CATSTRGQGRANVLTF.

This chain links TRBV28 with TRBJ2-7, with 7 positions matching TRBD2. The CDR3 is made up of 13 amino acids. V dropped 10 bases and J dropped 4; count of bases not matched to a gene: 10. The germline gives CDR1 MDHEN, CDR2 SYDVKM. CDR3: CATSTGRVYEQYF. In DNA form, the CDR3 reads TGTGCCACATCGACGGGGAGGGTGTACGAGCAGTACTTC.